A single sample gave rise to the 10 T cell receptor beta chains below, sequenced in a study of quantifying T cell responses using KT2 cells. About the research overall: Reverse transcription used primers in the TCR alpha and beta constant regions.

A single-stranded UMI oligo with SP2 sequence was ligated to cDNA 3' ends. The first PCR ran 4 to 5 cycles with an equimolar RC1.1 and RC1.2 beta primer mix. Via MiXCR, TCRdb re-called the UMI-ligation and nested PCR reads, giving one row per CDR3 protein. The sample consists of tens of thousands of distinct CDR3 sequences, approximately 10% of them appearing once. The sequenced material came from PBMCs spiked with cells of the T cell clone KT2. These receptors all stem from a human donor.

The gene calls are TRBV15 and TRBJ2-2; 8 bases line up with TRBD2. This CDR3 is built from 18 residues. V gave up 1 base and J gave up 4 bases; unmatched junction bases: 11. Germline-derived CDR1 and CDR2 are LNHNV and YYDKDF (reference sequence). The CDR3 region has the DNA TGTGCCACCAGCAGAGGCCGATCCGGACTAGCTGGCACCGGGGAGCTGTTTTTT. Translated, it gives CATSRGRSGLAGTGELFF.

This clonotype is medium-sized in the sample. CDR3 sequence: CASSIEFSVNSPLHF. CDR3 DNA: TGTGCCAGCAGCATAGAATTTAGTGTGAATTCACCCCTCCACTTT. V is TRBV6-4 and J is TRBJ1-6, with unresolved D. The germline CDR1 and CDR2 sequences are MRHNA and SNTAGT. The CDR3 extends over 15 amino acids. The germline V and J ends were trimmed by 6 bases and 7 bases, with 16 bases remaining between them.

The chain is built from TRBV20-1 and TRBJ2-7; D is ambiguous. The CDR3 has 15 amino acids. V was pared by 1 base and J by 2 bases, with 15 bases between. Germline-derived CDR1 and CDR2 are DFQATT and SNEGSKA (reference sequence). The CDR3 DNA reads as TGCAGTGCTAGAGGCAGTGGCCTCTTTCCCTACGAGCAGTACTTC. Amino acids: CSARGSGLFPYEQYF.

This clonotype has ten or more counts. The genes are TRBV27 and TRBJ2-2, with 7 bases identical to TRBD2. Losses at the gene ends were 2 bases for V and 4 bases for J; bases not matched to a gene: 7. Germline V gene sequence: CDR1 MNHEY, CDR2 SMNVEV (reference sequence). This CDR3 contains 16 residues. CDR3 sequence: CASSLSGEGLTGELFF. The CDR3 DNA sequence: TGTGCCAGCAGTTTAAGTGGGGAGGGGCTCACCGGGGAGCTGTTTTTT.

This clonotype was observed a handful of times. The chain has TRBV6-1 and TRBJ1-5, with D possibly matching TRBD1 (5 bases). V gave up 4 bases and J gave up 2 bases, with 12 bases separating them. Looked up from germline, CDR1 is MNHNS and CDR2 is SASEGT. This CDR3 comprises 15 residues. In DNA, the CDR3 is TGTGCCAGCAGTGTTGGGGGTTTTGGCAATCAGCCCCAGCATTTT. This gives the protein CASSVGGFGNQPQHF.

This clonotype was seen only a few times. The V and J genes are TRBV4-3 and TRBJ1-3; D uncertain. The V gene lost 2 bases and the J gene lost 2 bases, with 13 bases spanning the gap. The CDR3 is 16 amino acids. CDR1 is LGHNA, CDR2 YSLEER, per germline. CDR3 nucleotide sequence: TGCGCCAGCAGCCAACAATGGACGGAGACTGGAAACACCATATATTTT. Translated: CASSQQWTETGNTIYF.

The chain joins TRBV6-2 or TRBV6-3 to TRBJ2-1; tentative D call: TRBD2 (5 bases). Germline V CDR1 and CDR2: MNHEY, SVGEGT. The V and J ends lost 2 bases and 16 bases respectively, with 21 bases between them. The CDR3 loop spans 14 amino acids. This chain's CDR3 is CASSYAAGRMSKFF. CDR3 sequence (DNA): TGTGCCAGCAGTTACGCGGCGGGCAGGATGAGCAAATTCTTC.

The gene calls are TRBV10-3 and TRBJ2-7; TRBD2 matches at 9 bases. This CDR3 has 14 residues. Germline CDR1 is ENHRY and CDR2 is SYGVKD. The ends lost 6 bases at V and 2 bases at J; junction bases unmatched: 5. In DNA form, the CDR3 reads TGTGCCATCAGCACGACTAGCGGAACCTACGAGCAGTACTTC. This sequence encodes CAISTTSGTYEQYF.

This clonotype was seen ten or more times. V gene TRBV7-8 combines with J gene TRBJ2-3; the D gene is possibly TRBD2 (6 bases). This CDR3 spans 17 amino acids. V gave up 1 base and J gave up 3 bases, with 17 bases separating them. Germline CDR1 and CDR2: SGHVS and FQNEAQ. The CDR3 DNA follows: TGTGCCAGCAGCTTAGTTCGCCCGGAGCGGGTGACAGATACGCAGTATTTT. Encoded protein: CASSLVRPERVTDTQYF.

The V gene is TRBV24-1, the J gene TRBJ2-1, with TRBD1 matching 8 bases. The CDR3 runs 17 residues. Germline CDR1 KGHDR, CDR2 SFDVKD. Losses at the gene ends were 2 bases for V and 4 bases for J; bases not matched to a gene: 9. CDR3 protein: CATSDSTDRGEYNEQFF. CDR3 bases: TGTGCCACCAGTGATTCCACCGACAGGGGCGAGTACAATGAGCAGTTCTTC.